Listed below are T cell receptor beta chains from one sample, sequenced in a study of blood T cell repertoires in COVID-19. The assay was immunoSEQ multiplex PCR, and TCRdb's table has in-frame clones only and misses some. The sample includes around 200,000 clones, about 82% seen only once; the top ten take 4.5% to 7%. Sequencing was carried out using PBMCs or T cells enriched from blood (not recorded which). Receptors were obtained from a man aged 35 to 55 with acute COVID-19. CDR3s include the opening cysteine and the closing phenylalanine or tryptophan. D genes are given only for firm matches. Clone size is given for some rows only: seen once, a few or many times, or a class if the clone is expanded.

cdr3_length	d_call	v_call	clone_size	j_call	cdr3_aa	cdr3_nt
16	TRBD2	TRBV11-2	.	TRBJ2-2	CASSLQLAGGTGELFF	TGTGCCAGCAGCTTACAACTAGCGGGAGGTACCGGGGAGCTGTTTTTT
15	TRBD1	TRBV4-3	.	TRBJ1-4	CASSHDRGLGEKLFF	TGCGCCAGCAGCCATGACAGGGGGCTCGGTGAAAAACTGTTTTTT
18	.	TRBV5-1	many	TRBJ2-2	CASSLDVGGTQGTGELFF	TGCGCCAGCAGCTTGGATGTGGGCGGGACCCAGGGCACCGGGGAGCTGTTTTTT
15	TRBD1	TRBV5-4	.	TRBJ2-2	CASSWDRDLGGELFF	TGTGCCAGCAGCTGGGACAGGGATTTGGGCGGGGAGCTGTTTTTT
13	.	TRBV12-3/TRBV12-4	.	TRBJ1-2	CASTPVESSGYTF	TGTGCCAGTACCCCGGTCGAGAGTAGCGGCTACACCTTC
15	TRBD1	TRBV28	.	TRBJ2-7	CASSFSDRRTYEQYF	TGTGCCAGCAGTTTCTCGGACAGGAGGACCTACGAGCAGTACTTC
15	.	TRBV4-1	.	TRBJ2-2	CASSQTQVNTGELFF	TGCGCCAGCAGCCAGACACAGGTTAACACCGGGGAGCTGTTTTTT
18	.	TRBV12-1	.	TRBJ1-2	CASSSTLQQDRAPYGYTF	TGTGCCAGCAGCTCCACATTACAACAGGATAGAGCCCCCTATGGCTACACCTTC
11	.	TRBV5-1	once	TRBJ2-7	CASSMGGEQYF	TGCGCCAGCAGTATGGGAGGCGAGCAGTACTTC
16	.	TRBV4-1	.	TRBJ1-4	CASSPTGLETNEKLFF	TGCGCCAGCAGTCCAACAGGGTTGGAGACTAATGAAAAACTGTTTTTT
14	TRBD1	TRBV5-5	.	TRBJ1-5	CASRPDRAVQPQHF	TGTGCCAGCAGACCTGACAGGGCGGTTCAGCCCCAGCATTTT
18	TRBD2	TRBV10-3	.	TRBJ2-1	CAISESRIAGGVYNEQFF	TGTGCCATCAGTGAGAGTCGAATAGCGGGAGGAGTCTACAATGAGCAGTTCTTC
13	.	TRBV7-3	.	TRBJ1-4	CARQPFRNEKLFF	TGTGCCAGACAGCCCTTCCGTAATGAAAAACTGTTTTTT
15	.	TRBV11-2	.	TRBJ2-3	CASSFRGFSTDTQYF	TGTGCCAGCAGCTTCAGAGGGTTTAGCACAGATACGCAGTATTTT
18	TRBD1	TRBV3-1/TRBV3-2	.	TRBJ2-7	CASTQTLGTGSQVHEQYF	TGTGCCAGCACACAGACCCTCGGGACAGGGAGCCAGGTCCACGAGCAGTACTTC
14	.	TRBV28	.	TRBJ1-5	CASSPTPLGQPQHF	TGTGCCAGCAGTCCCACCCCGCTCGGTCAGCCCCAGCATTTT
13	.	TRBV9	once	TRBJ2-7	CASSAYDNYEQYF	TGTGCCAGCAGCGCATATGACAACTACGAGCAGTACTTC
13	TRBD1	TRBV9	.	TRBJ2-1	CASRTGGYNEQFF	TGTGCCAGCAGGACAGGGGGGTACAATGAGCAGTTCTTC
14	TRBD1	TRBV5-1	once	TRBJ1-2	CASSLARTGDGYTF	TGCGCCAGCAGCTTGGCCCGAACAGGGGATGGCTACACCTTC
16	TRBD2	TRBV9	.	TRBJ2-3	CASSVGPAGGTDTQYF	TGTGCCAGCAGCGTAGGGCCAGCGGGAGGGACAGATACGCAGTATTTT
14	TRBD1	TRBV29-1	.	TRBJ1-3	CSVDGTGSGNTIYF	TGCAGCGTTGATGGGACAGGCTCTGGAAACACCATATATTTT
12	.	TRBV6-5	.	TRBJ1-2	CASSQGFWGYTF	TGTGCCAGCAGTCAGGGGTTTTGGGGCTACACCTTC
13	.	TRBV29-1	few	TRBJ2-7	CSVAYRTRYEQYF	TGCAGCGTTGCCTACAGGACAAGATACGAGCAGTACTTC
13	.	TRBV5-6	once	TRBJ1-2	CASSLYSNYGYTF	TGTGCCAGCAGCTTATACAGTAACTATGGCTACACCTTC
14	.	TRBV3-1/TRBV3-2	once	TRBJ2-5	CASRGTQTTETQYF	TGTGCCAGCAGGGGGACTCAAACAACGGAGACCCAGTACTTC
16	TRBD1	TRBV7-9	.	TRBJ2-4	CASSAGTGEGKNIQYF	TGTGCCAGCAGCGCAGGGACAGGGGAGGGCAAAAACATTCAGTACTTC
13	.	TRBV30	.	TRBJ2-1	CAWSVLGYNEQFF	TGTGCCTGGAGTGTACTTGGCTACAATGAGCAGTTCTTC
13	.	TRBV6-5	.	TRBJ1-1	CASTGTIGSEAFF	TGTGCCAGCACCGGGACTATAGGCTCTGAAGCTTTCTTT
14	.	TRBV6-5	few	TRBJ2-7	CASSYGASSYEQYF	TGTGCCAGCAGTTATGGGGCGAGCTCCTACGAGCAGTACTTC
12	.	TRBV25-1	.	TRBJ1-1	CASRSRNTEAFF	TGTGCCAGCAGGTCGCGGAACACTGAAGCTTTCTTT
17	TRBD2	TRBV4-1	.	TRBJ2-3	CASSQAWTSGSTDTQYF	TGCGCCAGCAGCCAAGCCTGGACTAGCGGAAGCACAGATACGCAGTATTTT
14	.	TRBV5-4	.	TRBJ2-1	CASSSGTSYNEQFF	TGTGCCAGCAGCTCCGGGACATCCTACAATGAGCAGTTCTTC
14	TRBD2	TRBV28	.	TRBJ2-7	CASKGLVPYYEQYF	TGTGCCAGCAAAGGACTAGTTCCGTACTACGAGCAGTACTTC
11	.	TRBV18	.	TRBJ2-5	CASSPSETQYF	TGTGCCAGCTCACCGTCGGAGACCCAGTACTTC
13	TRBD1	TRBV9	.	TRBJ1-4	CASSGGQGEKLFF	TGTGCCAGCAGCGGGGGACAGGGGGAAAAACTGTTTTTT
14	.	TRBV30	.	TRBJ1-5	CAWSPGGAHRPQHF	TGTGCCTGGAGTCCCGGGGGAGCGCACCGGCCCCAGCATTTT
13	.	TRBV4-3	.	TRBJ1-1	CASSSRSNTEAFF	TGCGCCAGCAGCTCTAGATCTAACACTGAAGCTTTCTTT
15	.	TRBV7-9	.	TRBJ1-1	CASSLAYSRNTEAFF	TGTGCCAGCAGCTTAGCCTACAGTCGGAACACTGAAGCTTTCTTT
15	TRBD2	TRBV18	.	TRBJ2-1	CASSRGLAEYNEQFF	TGTGCCAGCTCAAGGGGACTAGCGGAATACAATGAGCAGTTCTTC
15	TRBD2	TRBV5-1	.	TRBJ2-3	CASSVSGKMTDTQYF	TGCGCCAGCAGCGTAAGCGGGAAGATGACAGATACGCAGTATTTT
16	TRBD2	TRBV7-8	.	TRBJ2-1	CASSRRGTSGSHEQFF	TGTGCCAGCAGTCGACGCGGGACTAGCGGGAGCCATGAGCAGTTCTTC
16	.	TRBV4-1	.	TRBJ1-5	CASSQVGGAGNQPQHF	TGCGCCAGCAGCCAAGTTGGGGGGGCAGGCAATCAGCCCCAGCATTTT
12	.	TRBV29-1	.	TRBJ1-5	CSVGGVNQPQHF	TGCAGCGTGGGAGGCGTCAATCAGCCCCAGCATTTT
17	TRBD1	TRBV10-3	.	TRBJ2-5	CAISESAGTGGKKTQYF	TGTGCCATCAGTGAGTCTGCCGGGACAGGGGGAAAAAAGACCCAGTACTTC
13	.	TRBV2	.	TRBJ1-5	CASSGGLVQPQHF	TGTGCCAGCAGTGGGGGCCTTGTTCAGCCCCAGCATTTT
17	TRBD1	TRBV6-1	few	TRBJ2-4	CASSEIVLGQGLNIQYF	TGTGCCAGCAGTGAAATCGTTCTAGGACAGGGATTGAACATTCAGTACTTC
13	.	TRBV6-2/TRBV6-3	.	TRBJ2-4	CASSYRDKNIQYF	TGTGCCAGCAGTTACCGGGACAAAAACATTCAGTACTTC
15	TRBD2	TRBV7-2	.	TRBJ2-7	CASSAGVAGAYEQYF	TGTGCCAGCAGCGCAGGGGTAGCGGGGGCCTACGAGCAGTACTTC
13	TRBD1	TRBV5-8	.	TRBJ1-1	CASSPRQGTEAFF	TGTGCCAGCAGCCCCCGACAGGGCACTGAAGCTTTCTTT
16	.	TRBV11-2	.	TRBJ2-1	CASSFTGGQQGNEQFF	TGTGCCAGCAGCTTTACGGGGGGACAACAAGGGAATGAGCAGTTCTTC
13	.	TRBV30	once	TRBJ2-1	CAWDRRGYNEQFF	TGTGCCTGGGATCGGCGGGGATACAATGAGCAGTTCTTC
14	.	TRBV21-1	.	TRBJ1-2	CASSKADRVGGYTF	TGTGCCAGCAGCAAAGCGGACAGGGTAGGAGGCTACACCTTC
11	.	TRBV20-1	once	TRBJ2-1	CSAYSRSEQFF	TGCAGTGCTTATTCCCGGTCTGAGCAGTTCTTC
14	TRBD2	TRBV7-2	.	TRBJ2-7	CASSTRTSYYEQYF	TGTGCCAGCAGCACCCGGACTAGCTACTACGAGCAGTACTTC